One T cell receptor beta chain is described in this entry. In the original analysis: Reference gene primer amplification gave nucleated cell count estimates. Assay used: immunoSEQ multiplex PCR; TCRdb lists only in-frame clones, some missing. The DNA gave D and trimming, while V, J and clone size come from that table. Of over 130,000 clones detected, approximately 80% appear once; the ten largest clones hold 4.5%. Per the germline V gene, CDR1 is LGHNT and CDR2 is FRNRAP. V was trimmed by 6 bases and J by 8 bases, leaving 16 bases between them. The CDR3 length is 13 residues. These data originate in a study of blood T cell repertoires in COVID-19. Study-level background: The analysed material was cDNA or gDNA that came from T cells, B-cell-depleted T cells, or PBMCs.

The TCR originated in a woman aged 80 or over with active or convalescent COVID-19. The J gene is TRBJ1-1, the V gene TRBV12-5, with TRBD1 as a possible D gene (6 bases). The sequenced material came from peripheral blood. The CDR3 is CASGAGVPDEAFF. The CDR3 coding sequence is TGTGCTAGTGGAGCAGGGGTGCCGGACGAAGCTTTCTTT.